These 10 T cell receptor beta chains were sequenced from one sample in a study of identical twins. MiXCR was run by TCRdb on the 5' RACE reads, yielding one entry per CDR3 protein. Altogether a few hundred thousand distinct CDR3 sequences are present, about 8% being singletons, with the ten largest covering 3%. The data were also submitted as part of a second study, on yellow fever vaccine responses in identical twins.

Sequenced input: CD8+ T cells sorted from blood. These receptors all come from a woman aged 18 to 35 in good health.

This clonotype has just a few counts. The chain is built from TRBV20-1 and TRBJ2-7; D is perhaps TRBD2 (5 bases). V gave up 3 bases and J gave up 2 bases, with 14 bases separating them. CDR1 and CDR2 (germline): DFQATT, SNEGSKA (reference sequence). CDR3 length equals 14 residues. DNA of the CDR3: TGCAGTGCTAGGAATGAGGGTGGCCCCTACGAGCAGTACTTC. It translates to CSARNEGGPYEQYF.

In its sample, this clonotype was seen a few times. The V call is TRBV29-1, the J call TRBJ2-2, with D possibly being TRBD1 (5 bases). V lost 4 bases to trimming and J lost 1 base, with 7 bases between them. Germline V gene data show CDR1 as SQVTM and CDR2 as ANQGSEA. The CDR3 runs to 13 residues. The CDR3 spells CSVGQRNTGELFF. In DNA form, the CDR3 reads TGCAGCGTTGGACAGAGGAACACCGGGGAGCTGTTTTTT.

This clonotype occurred a few times. The chain combines TRBV10-2 with TRBJ2-1; the D is unclear. Germline V gives CDR1 WSHSY, CDR2 SAAADI. The CDR3 runs 13 residues. The V gene lost 2 bases and the J gene lost 5 bases, with 7 bases spanning the gap. The CDR3 bases are TGCGCCAGCAGTGAGGGCAAAAACAATGAGCAGTTCTTC. Its protein is CASSEGKNNEQFF.

The chain is built from TRBV27 and TRBJ2-7; D is possibly TRBD1 (5 bases). Germline values: CDR1 MNHEY, CDR2 SMNVEV (reference sequence). Trimming shortened V by 10 bases and J by 4 bases, and 23 bases separated the two germline ends. CDR3 length: 15 amino acids. CDR3 residues: CATAVGAGASYEQYF. CDR3 bases: TGTGCCACCGCCGTTGGGGCAGGCGCCTCTTACGAGCAGTACTTC.

This clonotype was detected many times. The rearrangement joins TRBV4-3 to TRBJ2-5; a weak D match, TRBD2 (5 bases). The CDR3 runs 14 residues. The germline V gene has CDR1 LGHNA and CDR2 YSLEER. Trimming removed 1 base at V and 1 base at J, with 7 bases between. CDR3 protein: CASSQGTSQETQYF. CDR3 coding DNA: TGCGCCAGCAGCCAAGGTACTAGCCAAGAGACCCAGTACTTC.

This clonotype has at least ten counts. J is TRBJ1-1 and V is TRBV7-9; maybe TRBD1 (6 bases). The CDR3 spans 14 residues. The V gene's germline CDR1 is SEHNR and CDR2 FQNEAQ (reference sequence). The germline V and J ends were trimmed by 5 bases and 4 bases, with 14 bases remaining between them. The CDR3 DNA reads as TGTGCCAGCAGCCCTGGACAGCTGGGCACTGAAGCTTTCTTT. This translates into CASSPGQLGTEAFF.

This clonotype has at least ten counts. The chain links TRBV7-9 to TRBJ2-1; the match to TRBD1 covers 8 bases. In germline, CDR1 is SEHNR, CDR2 FQNEAQ (reference sequence). The ends lost 4 bases at V and 5 bases at J; junction bases unmatched: 7. The CDR3 consists of 15 residues. CDR3 sequence reads: CASSYGQGEDNEQFF. DNA for the CDR3: TGTGCCAGCAGCTATGGACAGGGCGAGGACAATGAGCAGTTCTTC. The variable domain in full, with the rest retrieved from reference TRBV7-9 and TRBJ2-1, is DTGVSQNPRHKITKRGQNVTFRCDPISEHNRLYWYRQTLGQGPEFLTYFQNEAQLEKSRLLSDRFSAERPKGSFSTLEIQRTEQGDSAMYLCASSYGQGEDNEQFFGPGTRLTVL.

This clonotype was seen ten or more times. The DNA of the CDR3 is TGCGCCAGCAGCCAAGATCTTTTGGGGAACACTGAAGCTTTCTTT. Encoded protein: CASSQDLLGNTEAFF. The genes are TRBV4-3 and TRBJ1-1; no firm D call. The CDR3 is 15 amino acids. With 0 bases removed from V and 1 base from J, the gap between germline ends came to 9 bases. Germline values: CDR1 LGHNA, CDR2 YSLEER.

There are many counts of this clonotype. The V and J genes are TRBV7-9 and TRBJ2-7, with no clear D. The CDR3 sequence is 12 residues long. V was shortened by 4 bases and J by 0 bases, with 4 bases between the two germline ends. Germline V CDR1 and CDR2: SEHNR, FQNEAQ (reference sequence). CDR3 amino acids: CASSSTSYEQYF. The CDR3 nucleotides are TGTGCCAGCAGCTCCACCTCCTACGAGCAGTACTTC.

Many counts were recorded for this clonotype. The chain has TRBV25-1 and TRBJ2-7; TRBD2 aligns across 8 bases. Germline values: CDR1 MGHDK, CDR2 SYGVNS. After removal of 5 bases from V and 3 bases from J, the junction contained 3 bases not matched to a gene. The CDR3 loop spans 13 amino acids. CDR3 bases: TGTGCCAGCAGTAGCGGGAGCGGCTACGAGCAGTACTTC. Translation: CASSSGSGYEQYF.